What follows are 4 T cell receptor delta chains derived from one specimen sequenced in a study of γδ T cells in repeated Plasmodium falciparum infection. Bulk repertoires came from Vgamma9/Vdelta2+ or Vdelta2-negative gammadelta T cells flow-sorted from PBMC. TCRdb reanalysed the multiplex PCR reads via CATT. The data hold 85,000 to 100,000 delta-chain clones, with approximately 0.92% observed a single time. Sequencing was carried out using gamma-delta T cells from blood. The receptors derive from a pool of human donors (malaria-infected and uninfected, not separated).

With regard to this clone: A far larger clone is only one base removed, so a read error is likely. Other DNA sequences in this sample translate to the same CDR3. With the J gene uncalled, the V gene is TRDV2; the tabulated D call, TRDD3, remains unverified against the DNA. The CDR3 loop spans 18 amino acids. Germline V CDR1 and CDR2: GEAIGNYY, EKD. DNA of the CDR3: TGTGCCTGTGACCCGAAGGTACTGGGGGCTACGTACACCGATAAACTCATTTTT. This gives the protein CACDPKVLGATYTDKLIF.

This clone was counted a few times. A single base is all that separates this from a far larger clone, so a read error is likely. Other DNA sequences of this sample code for an identical CDR3. The chain uses TRAV38-2/DV8 and TRDJ1; a possible D gene is TRDD2 (5 bases). Germline matching of the DNA provided the J gene here, since TCRdb leaves it blank. Germline CDR1 reads TSESDYY; CDR2 reads QEAYKQQN. The CDR3 spans 17 residues. Here the CDR3 DNA reads TGTGCTTATAGCGACCGAACCCTTCACTCTAACACTGATAAACTCATCTTT. Translated: CAYSDRTLHSNTDKLIF.

As to this clone: The likely explanation is a read error, given a far larger clone one base away. Other DNA sequences from this sample encode an identical CDR3 as well. The V gene call is TRDV1, and the J gene call is absent; TRDD3, as called in the table, went unchecked against the DNA. The CDR3 has 15 residues. The V gene's germline CDR1 is TSWWSYY and CDR2 QGS. CDR3 bases: TGTGCTCTTGGGGAAACCCCTCACAGGAGGGATCACCTCATCTTT. The encoded protein is CALGETPHRRDHLIF.

This clone showed up just a few times. For this DNA, TCRdb reports the protein of a much larger clone, which diverges at residue 10, most likely from a read error; the protein presented here is translated directly from the DNA. The chain uses TRDV1 and TRDJ1; TRDD3 might be the D (5 bases). Germline V gene lookup returns CDR1 TSWWSYY and CDR2 QGS. V was shortened by 4 bases and J by 7 bases, with 25 bases between the two germline ends. The CDR3 is 17 residues long. DNA for the CDR3: TGTGCTCTTGGGGGACATTCCCCCGGTGCGGGTTGGGGTAAACTCATCTTT. Translated, it gives CALGGHSPGAGWGKLIF.